The entry below gives a single T cell receptor (beta chain) sequence along with its context. No antigen is known for it. The sample originates from a study of beta chain features in type 1 diabetes. Investigators reverse transcribed all isolated RNA, so they sequenced expressed TCRB transcripts. The repertoire was sequenced with immunoSEQ multiplex PCR; TCRdb's copy has only in-frame clones and lacks some. The profile shows 130,000 to 150,000 clones, around 51% of them singletons. Germline V gene data show CDR1 as GTSNPN and CDR2 as SVGIG (reference sequence). With 5 bases removed from V and 0 bases from J, the gap between germline ends came to 17 bases. This CDR3 has 15 residues. General study findings and limits: Within patients, naive, central memory and Treg TCRB repertoires seemed more similar than within healthy donors. More deletions and fewer insertions at VDJ junctions were found in patients with type 1 diabetes. Cells with high TCR expression could be over-represented by cDNA sequencing.

Sequenced sample: Tregs from blood. The V call is TRBV30, the J call TRBJ2-7, with TRBD1 as a possible D gene (6 bases). The source is a man aged 18 to 29 in good health. DNA for the CDR3: TGTGCCTGGGACCCTGGGACATCGAGCTCCTACGAGCAGTACTTC. This sequence encodes CAWDPGTSSSYEQYF.